A single sample is the source of the 5 T cell receptor beta chains below, sequenced in a study of blood T cell repertoires in COVID-19. Profiled with immunoSEQ multiplex PCR; TCRdb holds only in-frame clones, not every one. The sample lists 130,000 to 150,000 clones; about nine tenths were seen once. Sequenced material: peripheral blood. All receptors come from a human donor in a cohort sampled during active COVID-19.

The chain has TRBV5-6 and TRBJ2-5; D might be TRBD2 (6 bases). V shed 0 bases and J shed 3 bases, with 15 bases lying between them. The CDR3 extends over 16 amino acids. Per the germline V gene, CDR1 is SGHDT and CDR2 is YYEEEE. This chain's CDR3 is CASSLGLGSNKETQYF. For the CDR3, the DNA is TGTGCCAGCAGCTTGGGGCTCGGGAGTAATAAAGAGACCCAGTACTTC. The whole variable domain, filled in from reference TRBV5-6 and TRBJ2-5, reads DAGVTQSPTHLIKTRGQQVTLRCSPKSGHDTVSWYQQALGQGPQFIFQYYEEEERQRGNFPDRFSGHQFPNYSSELNVNALLLGDSALYLCASSLGLGSNKETQYFGPGTRLLVL.

J is TRBJ2-3 and V is TRBV7-2, with 8 bases identical to TRBD1. CDR1 is SGHTA, CDR2 FQGNSA, per germline. V trimming: 5 bases; J trimming: 0 bases; junction bases outside the gene matches: 4. The CDR3 length is 15 residues. CDR3 bases: TGTGCCAGCAGCCCCGACAGGGGAAGCACAGATACGCAGTATTTT. The encoded protein is CASSPDRGSTDTQYF.

V usage is TRBV11-3 and J usage is TRBJ2-1; 9 bases agree with TRBD1. CDR3 size: 13 residues. CDR1 and CDR2 from the germline V gene are SGHNT and YENEEA. The ends lost 5 bases at V and 9 bases at J; junction bases unmatched: 5. The CDR3 loop is CASSRDRVSEQFF. CDR3 DNA: TGTGCCAGCAGCCGGGACAGGGTGAGTGAGCAGTTCTTC.

This clone was picked up one time. The genes are TRBV28 and TRBJ1-3; D may be TRBD1 (5 bases). Trimming cost V 1 base and J 1 base, with 11 bases left between them. CDR3 length: 16 residues. Germline assignment: CDR1 MDHEN and CDR2 SYDVKM. The CDR3 coding sequence is TGTGCCAGCAGTTTATCACAATCAGGGTCTGGAAACACCATATATTTT. Amino acid sequence: CASSLSQSGSGNTIYF.

This chain uses TRBV30 with TRBJ2-3; D remains ambiguous. Looked up from germline, CDR1 is GTSNPN and CDR2 is SVGIG (reference sequence). The CDR3 covers 15 residues. CDR3 DNA sequence: TGTGCGTACGATCCGGTCGTAGAGAAAACAGATACGCAGTATTTT. Its protein is CAYDPVVEKTDTQYF.